Following are 17 T cell receptor beta chains from one sample sequenced in a study of cytomegalovirus exposure and HLA in healthy donors. The study ran its PCR with 60 Vbeta and 13 Jbeta primers. Assay used: immunoSEQ multiplex PCR; TCRdb lists only in-frame clones, some missing. Here the sample spans about 120,000 clones, roughly 60% being singletons. Sequencing was carried out using PBMCs. These receptors originate from a man in his forties in good health and CMV-seropositive.

V gene TRBV7-2 combines with J gene TRBJ1-1; D not certain. Deletions cut 1 base from V and 1 base from J, with 7 bases between. Per germline, CDR1 SGHTA and CDR2 FQGNSA. This CDR3 region has 14 residues. The CDR3 sequence: CASSLGNRNTEAFF. The CDR3 region has the DNA TGTGCCAGCAGCTTAGGAAACAGGAACACTGAAGCTTTCTTT.

J is TRBJ2-1 and V is TRBV13; 10 nucleotides match TRBD1. The J segment lost 9 bases and the V segment lost 3 bases, leaving 2 bases of the junction unmatched. The CDR3 is made up of 13 amino acids. The germline V gene has CDR1 PRHDT and CDR2 FYEKMQ (reference sequence). CDR3 in amino acids: CASSLGQGCEQFF. The CDR3 nucleotides read TGTGCCAGCAGCTTGGGACAGGGGTGTGAGCAGTTCTTC.

The chain combines TRBV4-3 with TRBJ1-2; 7 bases fit TRBD1. Germline V CDR1 and CDR2: LGHNA, YSLEER. CDR3 length: 13 residues. Germline trimming cut 6 bases from V and 4 bases from J; bases unmatched to any gene: 5. CDR3 nucleotides: TGCGCCAGCAGTCTCGACAGGGCCTATGGCTACACCTTC. Amino acids: CASSLDRAYGYTF.

This clone was detected a few times. The gene calls are TRBV9 and TRBJ2-5; TRBD2 matches at 9 bases. Germline-derived CDR1 and CDR2 are SGDLS and YYNGEE. This CDR3 has 16 amino acids. V shed 3 bases and J 2 bases; nucleotides not matched to a gene: 8. This CDR3 reads CASSGGGGDSQETQYF. CDR3 bases: TGTGCCAGCAGCGGAGGCGGGGGGGATTCACAAGAGACCCAGTACTTC.

The chain is built from TRBV18 and TRBJ2-6; 7 nucleotides align to TRBD1. The CDR3 consists of 14 residues. CDR1 and CDR2 from the germline V gene are KGHSH and LQKENI. The V gene end was trimmed by 3 bases and the J gene end by 11 bases; junction bases not matched to a gene: 7. For the CDR3, the DNA is TGTGCCAGCTCACCTCAATCCGGGACAGACGTCCTGACTTTC. Encoded protein: CASSPQSGTDVLTF.

J is TRBJ1-5 and V is TRBV7-2; 7 nucleotides line up with TRBD1. Looked up from germline, CDR1 is SGHTA and CDR2 is FQGNSA. Germline trimming cut 5 bases from V and 3 bases from J; bases unmatched to any gene: 4. The CDR3 length is 14 residues. The CDR3 region has the DNA TGTGCCAGCAGCCGTGGACAGGTCAATCAGCCCCAGCATTTT. It encodes CASSRGQVNQPQHF.

The V gene is TRBV6-6, the J gene TRBJ1-2; TRBD1 agrees at 8 bases. CDR3 length: 13 amino acids. The germline CDR1 and CDR2 sequences are MNHNY and SVGAGI (reference sequence). J was trimmed by 8 bases and V by 6 bases; bases with no gene match: 8. The CDR3 sequence: CASRPQGAGGYTF. Here the CDR3 DNA reads TGTGCCAGCAGACCCCAGGGGGCTGGGGGCTACACCTTC.

J is TRBJ2-7 and V is TRBV7-9, with 9 bases identical to TRBD2. V trimming: 5 bases; J trimming: 1 base; junction bases outside the gene matches: 6. The CDR3 is made up of 15 amino acids. CDR1 and CDR2 from the germline V gene are SEHNR and FQNEAQ (reference sequence). CDR3 protein: CASSVGTSYSYEQYF. CDR3 DNA sequence: TGTGCCAGCAGCGTCGGGACTAGCTATTCCTACGAGCAGTACTTC. The whole variable domain, filled in from reference TRBV7-9 and TRBJ2-7, reads DTGVSQNPRHKITKRGQNVTFRCDPISEHNRLYWYRQTLGQGPEFLTYFQNEAQLEKSRLLSDRFSAERPKGSFSTLEIQRTEQGDSAMYLCASSVGTSYSYEQYFGPGTRLTVT.

This chain links TRBV6-6 with TRBJ1-2; 8 bases fit TRBD1. CDR1 is MNHNY, CDR2 SVGAGI, per germline (reference sequence). The CDR3 covers 16 residues. Germline trimming cut 6 bases from V and 0 bases from J; bases unmatched to any gene: 9. In DNA, the CDR3 is TGTGCCAGCAGCGGGCCGGGACAGGCCCCTAACTATGGCTACACCTTC. Encoded protein: CASSGPGQAPNYGYTF.

The chain recombines TRBV6-4 with TRBJ1-2; D perhaps matches TRBD1 (6 bases). CDR1 MRHNA and CDR2 SNTAGT come from the germline V gene. V lost 0 bases to trimming and J lost 4 bases, with 9 bases between them. The CDR3 consists of 14 residues. In DNA, the CDR3 is TGTGCCAGCAGTGACTCTATGGACAGCTATGGCTACACCTTC. It yields the protein CASSDSMDSYGYTF.

This clone is a singleton in its sample. The chain links TRBV27 to TRBJ1-1, with 8 bases fitting TRBD1. With V trimmed by 6 bases and J by 6 bases, 15 bases remained unmatched. Germline V gene data show CDR1 as MNHEY and CDR2 as SMNVEV (reference sequence). CDR3 length: 16 residues. CDR3: CASSQDRVRSGSEAFF. The CDR3 nucleotides are TGTGCCAGCAGCCAGGACAGGGTTCGAAGTGGCTCTGAAGCTTTCTTT.

V gene TRBV6-5 combines with J gene TRBJ1-5, with 8 nucleotides matching TRBD1. The CDR3 length is 15 residues. The V gene end was trimmed by 2 bases and the J gene end by 6 bases; junction bases not matched to a gene: 6. CDR1 and CDR2 (germline): MNHEY, SVGAGI. As DNA, the CDR3 is TGTGCCAGCAGTTACGCGACAGGGGCGGGTCAGCCCCAGCATTTT. It yields the protein CASSYATGAGQPQHF.

This clone was seen a handful of times. The chain joins TRBV7-2 to TRBJ2-5; TRBD2 might be the D (5 bases). This CDR3 region has 14 residues. Trimming shortened V by 1 base and J by 2 bases, and 8 bases separated the two germline ends. The germline CDR1 and CDR2 sequences are SGHTA and FQGNSA. The CDR3 region has the DNA TGTGCCAGCAGCTTAGGAGGGCTACAAGAGACCCAGTACTTC. This gives the protein CASSLGGLQETQYF.

V is TRBV18 and J is TRBJ2-3, with a tentative D call TRBD2 (5 bases). The CDR3 totals 15 residues. The V gene lost 3 bases and the J gene lost 2 bases, with 12 bases spanning the gap. CDR1 KGHSH and CDR2 LQKENI come from the germline V gene. For the CDR3, the DNA is TGTGCCAGCTCACCTGAGACGGGGTACACAGATACGCAGTATTTT. Residues: CASSPETGYTDTQYF.

The chain uses TRBV5-1 and TRBJ1-5, with 7 bases lining up with TRBD1. The CDR3 has 18 amino acids. Germline CDR1 SGHRS, CDR2 YFSETQ. Trimming cost V 4 bases and J 6 bases; bases outside gene matches: 19. DNA for the CDR3: TGCGCCAGCAGCACATCCCTCGCCGGGACAGAGACCGTTCAGCCCCAGCATTTT. Translation gives CASSTSLAGTETVQPQHF.

The chain joins TRBV9 to TRBJ2-1; 7 nucleotides align to TRBD2. Germline lookup yields CDR1 SGDLS and CDR2 YYNGEE. The CDR3 extends over 18 amino acids. Germline trimming cut 0 bases from V and 2 bases from J; bases unmatched to any gene: 11. The CDR3 nucleotides are TGTGCCAGCAGCGTAGCGCCCCTAGCGGACGGGGCCTACAATGAGCAGTTCTTC. This codes for CASSVAPLADGAYNEQFF. Based on the CDR3 plus reference TRBV9 and TRBJ2-1, the full variable domain is DSGVTQTPKHLITATGQRVTLRCSPRSGDLSVYWYQQSLDQGLQFLIQYYNGEERAKGNILERFSAQQFPDLHSELNLSSLELGDSALYFCASSVAPLADGAYNEQFFGPGTRLTVL.

This clone was counted only a few times. The chain is built from TRBV6-1 and TRBJ2-7, with 8 positions matching TRBD2. Trimming took 4 bases from V and 0 from J; bases not matched to a gene: 5. CDR1 MNHNS and CDR2 SASEGT come from the germline V gene. CDR3 length: 15 residues. The CDR3 spells CASSAGGASSYEQYF. In DNA, the CDR3 is TGTGCCAGCAGTGCGGGGGGGGCTTCCTCCTACGAGCAGTACTTC.